This TCR beta chain comes out of a study of blood T cell repertoires in COVID-19. The overall study: Samples came from the United States, Italy and Spain, spanning acute and convalescent COVID-19.

With 4 bases removed from V and 0 bases from J, the gap between germline ends came to 11 bases. Germline CDR1 is SGHRS and CDR2 is YFSETQ. CDR3 size: 15 residues. Authors' data handling: Nucleated cell counts were estimated from reference gene primer amplification. Produced via immunoSEQ multiplex PCR; TCRdb's table is partial and in-frame only. V, J and clone size were drawn from that table, and D and trimming were deduced from the DNA. The sample has approximately 74,000 clones, around 77% seen once. The V call is TRBV5-1, the J call TRBJ1-3, with no clear D. Input material: peripheral blood. The clonotype originates from a man aged 55 to 70 with acute or convalescent COVID-19. The CDR3 DNA is TGCGCCAGCAGCCGCGCGGCAAACTCTGGAAACACCATATATTTT. This codes for CASSRAANSGNTIYF.